One and the same sample provided the 3 T cell receptor beta chains below, sequenced in a study of beta chain features in type 1 diabetes. These receptors lack a known antigen. Every bit of the isolated RNA underwent reverse transcription, so sequencing read expressed TCRB transcripts. Method: immunoSEQ multiplex PCR; TCRdb's copy keeps in-frame clones and lacks some. The sample yields around 300,000 clones, 15% seen once. Points from the study as a whole: Type 1 diabetes patients had TCRB CDR3s that were shorter (moderately but significantly so) in all four CD4+ subsets.

Sequencing was done on a sample of naive CD4+ T cells from blood. All receptors derive from a man aged 18 to 35 with type 1 diabetes.

This clone came up a few times. The V and J genes are TRBV10-3 and TRBJ2-7; 12 positions agree with TRBD1. Trimming took 10 bases from V and 5 from J; bases not matched to a gene: 9. The CDR3 has 14 residues. From germline, CDR1 is ENHRY and CDR2 SYGVKD. This chain's CDR3 is CATSPGQGANEQYF. The CDR3 nucleotides read TGTGCCACGTCCCCGGGACAGGGGGCCAACGAGCAGTACTTC.

This clone came up a few times. The chain recombines TRBV5-1 with TRBJ2-7, with TRBD1 identical over 7 bases. This CDR3 region has 14 residues. CDR1 and CDR2 (germline): SGHRS, YFSETQ. J lost 1 base, V lost 1 base, and 2 bases had no gene match. Here the CDR3 DNA reads TGCGCCAGCAGCTTGACAGGGGATTCCTACGAGCAGTACTTC. The encoded protein is CASSLTGDSYEQYF.

The rearrangement joins TRBV5-4 to TRBJ1-5; D gene ambiguous. CDR1 and CDR2 (germline): SGHNT, YYREEE (reference sequence). CDR3 size: 18 residues. V was pared by 0 bases and J by 0 bases, with 16 bases between. The CDR3 protein is CASSLDLTGSHSNQPQHF. CDR3 nucleotides: TGTGCCAGCAGCTTGGACCTCACGGGTTCCCATAGCAATCAGCCCCAGCATTTT. Full variable domain (rest looked up from reference TRBV5-4 and TRBJ1-5): ETGVTQSPTHLIKTRGQQVTLRCSSQSGHNTVSWYQQALGQGPQFIFQYYREEENGRGNFPPRFSGLQFPNYSSELNVNALELDDSALYLCASSLDLTGSHSNQPQHFGDGTRLSIL.